These T cell receptor beta chains were read from a single sample in a study of cytomegalovirus exposure and HLA in healthy donors. Measured with immunoSEQ multiplex PCR; TCRdb has only the in-frame clones, and not every one. The data show some 150,000 clones, with over 75% seen just once and about 1.7% held by the top ten. The specimen sequenced was PBMCs. The receptor source for this set is a woman aged 25 to 39 in good health and CMV-seronegative. The CDR3 runs from the conserved cysteine through the conserved F or W. The D gene is left open where the match is weak. Expanded clones get a size class; other rows say once, few or many, or leave the size out.

.,TRBD1,TRBV7-8,TRBJ2-7,TGTGCCAGCAGCTCCTCCTTAGGGACAGTCTACGAGCAGTACTTC,CASSSSLGTVYEQYF
.,.,TRBV14,TRBJ1-3,TGTGCCAGCAGACGTACAGGGTCTGGAAACACCATATATTTT,CASRRTGSGNTIYF
.,TRBD1,TRBV29-1,TRBJ2-7,TGCAGCGTTGTGGCACAGGGGGTCTACGAGCAGTACTTC,CSVVAQGVYEQYF
few,TRBD1,TRBV2,TRBJ1-6,TGTGCCAGCAGGAACCAGGGGGTTGGTTCACCCCTCCACTTT,CASRNQGVGSPLHF
few,TRBD1,TRBV25-1,TRBJ1-6,TGTGCCAGCAGGTCGGACAGGGGCTTGTCACCCCTCCACTTT,CASRSDRGLSPLHF
few,.,TRBV7-9,TRBJ1-1,TGTGCCAGCAGCTTAAGAGGGGGGGACACTGAAGCTTTCTTT,CASSLRGGDTEAFF
.,.,TRBV11-2,TRBJ2-1,TGTGCCAGCACTTTCTCACAGTACAATGAGCAGTTCTTC,CASTFSQYNEQFF
.,TRBD2,TRBV5-1,TRBJ2-3,TGCGCCAGCGGAAGGAGCGGGGGCACAGATACGCAGTATTTT,CASGRSGGTDTQYF
.,.,TRBV6-1,TRBJ2-1,TGTGCCAGCTCCTTGAGAGCTTACAATGAGCAGTTCTTC,CASSLRAYNEQFF
.,.,TRBV5-3,TRBJ1-3,TGTGCCAGAAGCTTGGCCGCAGGGTTGGCTGGAAACACCATATATTTT,CARSLAAGLAGNTIYF
.,.,TRBV14,TRBJ1-1,TGTGCCAGCAGCCAAGATTGGGGCAGGGTAGGTGGGACTGAAGCTTTCTTT,CASSQDWGRVGGTEAFF
.,.,TRBV5-4,TRBJ1-4,TGTGCCAGCAGCTTAAGACAAGCAACTAATGAAAAACTGTTTTTT,CASSLRQATNEKLFF
.,TRBD2,TRBV2,TRBJ2-1,TGTGCCAGCAGTGAGCCTAGCGGGGGGGCGATCAATGAGCAGTTCTTC,CASSEPSGGAINEQFF
.,.,TRBV19,TRBJ1-1,TGTGCCAGTAGTAACCCTCGGGGGAACACTGAAGCTTTCTTT,CASSNPRGNTEAFF
.,.,TRBV9,TRBJ2-3,TGTGCCAGCAGCGCACAGGGCATGGTGGCAGATACGCAGTATTTT,CASSAQGMVADTQYF
.,TRBD2,TRBV5-1,TRBJ2-7,TGCGCCAGCAGCTTGGGAGTAGCGGGGGTCTCCTACGAGCAGTACTTC,CASSLGVAGVSYEQYF
.,TRBD1,TRBV5-8,TRBJ1-5,TGTGCCAGCAGCCTAGGACAGGGGAGCAATCAGCCCCAGCATTTT,CASSLGQGSNQPQHF
once,.,TRBV18,TRBJ1-6,TGTGCCAGCTCACTACAGGTGAGCGGGAATAATTCACCCCTCCACTTT,CASSLQVSGNNSPLHF
once,TRBD2,TRBV11-2,TRBJ2-1,TGTGCCAGCAGCGAATACAGGACTAGAGGGAGCAATGAGCAGTTCTTC,CASSEYRTRGSNEQFF
.,TRBD1,TRBV27,TRBJ1-1,TGTGCCAGCAGTTGGCGACAGGGGAGTAACACTGAAGCTTTCTTT,CASSWRQGSNTEAFF
few,.,TRBV15,TRBJ2-7,TGTGCCACCAGCAGGGAGTCGGCCGGTAAAATCTACGAGCAGTACTTC,CATSRESAGKIYEQYF
.,.,TRBV7-3,TRBJ2-2,TGTGCCAGCAGCCAGGGTCGGGTCCCCGGGGAGCTGTTTTTT,CASSQGRVPGELFF
.,.,TRBV11-2,TRBJ2-2,TGTGCCAGCAGCTTAGTGAGACAGAACACCGGGGAGCTGTTTTTT,CASSLVRQNTGELFF
.,.,TRBV6-1,TRBJ2-1,TGTGCCAGCAGTGAAGCGGGGAGGTTTGGATACAATGAGCAGTTCTTC,CASSEAGRFGYNEQFF
.,TRBD2,TRBV7-3,TRBJ2-2,TGTGCCAGCAGCCCCCAGCGGGGTCGGGTCGGGGAGCTGTTTTTT,CASSPQRGRVGELFF
.,TRBD1,TRBV19,TRBJ2-5,TGTGCCAGTAAGGTGGGGGGGACAGGGGCACAAGAGACCCAGTACTTC,CASKVGGTGAQETQYF
.,TRBD2,TRBV10-2,TRBJ2-1,TGCGCCAGCAGTGAGGTAGCGGGGGGGCCGGATGAGCAGTTCTTC,CASSEVAGGPDEQFF
.,.,TRBV29-1,TRBJ2-1,TGCAGCGTTGGGGGTTCGGGGAATGAGCAGTTCTTC,CSVGGSGNEQFF
.,.,TRBV2,TRBJ2-1,TGTGCCAGCAGTGCGGAGGGGGGGCGTTCTGAGCAGTTCTTC,CASSAEGGRSEQFF
.,.,TRBV27,TRBJ2-7,TGTGCCAGCAGTTTATCACAGAACTACGAGCAGTACTTC,CASSLSQNYEQYF
.,.,TRBV5-8,TRBJ2-7,TGTGCCAGCAGCTTGGTGGCCATGTCATCCTACGAGCAGTACTTC,CASSLVAMSSYEQYF
.,.,TRBV6-5,TRBJ1-2,TGTGCCAGCAGTGAAGACTCGGCAGTCTATGGCTACACCTTC,CASSEDSAVYGYTF
.,.,TRBV2,TRBJ2-1,TGTGCCAGCAGTCCCCGACAGGGACTCGACAATGAACAGTTCTTC,CASSPRQGLDNEQFF